This T cell receptor beta chain was observed in a study of PD-L1 blockade in urothelial cancer. Overall study: The study started patients on atezolizumab around 2014, giving 1,200 mg intravenously every 3 weeks. Of prior chemotherapy regimens, patients had received between 0 and 3. The study recovered a median of 141,255 T cells per blood sample.

The study, taken as a whole, reports: Durable-benefit patients showed greater tumor-associated blood clone expansion at 3 weeks.

A word on this clone: Antigen specificity is unknown.

The CDR3 is made up of 15 amino acids. With 5 bases removed from V and 7 bases from J, the gap between germline ends came to 19 bases. Germline CDR1 is SGHAT and CDR2 is FQDESV (reference sequence). Only in-frame clones appear in the TCRdb table, and some are missing; sequencing was by immunoSEQ multiplex PCR. Here the sample spans tens of thousands of clones, approximately 75% being singletons. The sequencing used PBMCs, collected around atezolizumab (anti-PD-L1) treatment. This sequence joins TRBV11-1 and TRBJ2-3; perhaps TRBD2 as D (7 bases). This TCR came from a man between 70 and 80 years old with urothelial cancer. The CDR3 loop reads CASSTEGGAGNTQYF. In DNA form, the CDR3 reads TGTGCCAGCAGCACGGAAGGGGGGGCGGGGAATACGCAGTATTTT.